A single sample is the source of the 9 T cell receptor beta chains below, sequenced in a study of blood T cell repertoires in COVID-19. Measured with immunoSEQ multiplex PCR; TCRdb has only the in-frame clones, and not every one. The data show 250,000 or so clones, with approximately 91% seen just once and about 0.79% held by the top ten. Sequencing was carried out using peripheral blood. The receptors originated from a man aged 25-45 years with COVID-19, enrolled during active disease.

V usage is TRBV5-4 and J usage is TRBJ1-2; no definite D call. The CDR3 runs to 13 residues. V lost 1 base to trimming and J lost 4 bases, with 8 bases between them. CDR1 and CDR2 (germline): SGHNT, YYREEE (reference sequence). CDR3 in DNA: TGTGCCAGCAGCTTGTGGAGTCTCTATGGCTACACCTTC. It specifies CASSLWSLYGYTF.

In this sample, this clone turned up once. The chain is built from TRBV5-1 and TRBJ2-6; unclear D gene. The length of the CDR3 is 15 residues. Per germline, CDR1 SGHRS and CDR2 YFSETQ. V gave up 1 base and J gave up 4 bases, with 9 bases separating them. The CDR3 spells CASSLQSPGANVLTF. The CDR3 region has the DNA TGCGCCAGCAGCTTGCAGTCTCCCGGGGCCAACGTCCTGACTTTC.

The V and J genes are TRBV11-1 and TRBJ1-3; 9 nucleotides align to TRBD1. Germline V lookup: CDR1 SGHAT, CDR2 FQDESV (reference sequence). The CDR3 totals 15 residues. J was trimmed by 3 bases and V by 5 bases; bases with no gene match: 5. This CDR3 is CASSKQGARGNTIYF. As DNA, the CDR3 is TGTGCCAGCAGCAAACAGGGGGCGCGTGGAAACACCATATATTTT. Variable domain in full (rest from reference TRBV11-1 and TRBJ1-3): EAEVAQSPRYKITEKSQAVAFWCDPISGHATLYWYRQILGQGPELLVQFQDESVVDDSQLPKDRFSAERLKGVDSTLKIQPAELGDSAMYLCASSKQGARGNTIYFGEGSWLTVV.

The V call is TRBV9, the J call TRBJ1-2; the D gene is possibly TRBD1 (6 bases). The germline gives CDR1 SGDLS, CDR2 YYNGEE. Trimming took off 2 bases at V and 7 bases at J, with 12 bases between the two ends. This CDR3 contains 13 residues. As DNA, the CDR3 is TGTGCCAGCAGCGTTCGGGGGGCCGCTGGCTACACCTTC. This encodes CASSVRGAAGYTF.

The chain recombines TRBV19 with TRBJ1-2; 7 bases match TRBD1. This CDR3 is 15 amino acids long. J was trimmed by 2 bases and V by 3 bases; bases with no gene match: 6. CDR1 is LNHDA and CDR2 is SQIVND in the germline V gene (reference sequence). As DNA, the CDR3 is TGTGCCAGTAGTATCAGGACAGGCGGGAACTATGGCTACACCTTC. Amino acids: CASSIRTGGNYGYTF.

The genes are TRBV5-6 and TRBJ1-2, with 9 nucleotides matching TRBD1. Trimming removed 6 bases from V and 2 bases from J; junction bases left unmatched: 8. Looked up from germline, CDR1 is SGHDT and CDR2 is YYEEEE. This CDR3 spans 15 amino acids. The chain's CDR3 is CASMLQGALNYGYTF. The CDR3 nucleotides read TGTGCCAGCATGCTACAGGGGGCCCTCAACTATGGCTACACCTTC.

The V gene is TRBV6-5, the J gene TRBJ1-5, with D tentatively TRBD1 (5 bases). V was clipped by 6 bases and J by 5 bases, with 11 bases between them. This CDR3 is 13 amino acids long. The germline gives CDR1 MNHEY, CDR2 SVGAGI. The CDR3, as DNA: TGTGCCAGCAGGGCAGGGCTCGATCAGCCCCAGCATTTT. Amino acid sequence: CASRAGLDQPQHF.

The rearrangement links TRBV19 to TRBJ2-5, with TRBD2 identical over 11 bases. The germline V gene encodes CDR1 LNHDA and CDR2 SQIVND (reference sequence). CDR3 size: 16 residues. With V trimmed by 11 bases and J by 4 bases, 15 bases remained unmatched. The CDR3 nucleotides are TGTGCCCCAAGGAGGGGGAAACTAGCGGGGGCAGAGACCCAGTACTTC. It translates to CAPRRGKLAGAETQYF.

This chain links TRBV6-5 with TRBJ2-7; D ambiguous. This CDR3 region has 15 residues. Germline lookup yields CDR1 MNHEY and CDR2 SVGAGI. Trimming pared 6 bases from V and 6 bases from J, leaving 21 bases between. The CDR3 reads CASSPPVQAVREQYF. For the CDR3, the DNA is TGTGCCAGCAGCCCCCCGGTGCAGGCCGTCCGCGAGCAGTACTTC.